Listed here is a single TCR beta chain. Its target is not known. The entry originates in a study of shared clonotypes between healthy human individuals. Regarding the study as a whole: Naive CD4 clonotypes overlapped across a few donors at about 5%.

The input for sorted-subset replicate PCRs was approximately 200 ng DNA, 25,000 to 30,000 T cell genomes. Measured with immunoSEQ multiplex PCR; TCRdb has only the in-frame clones, and not every one. The sample yields more than 600,000 clones, roughly nine tenths seen once. Losses at the gene ends were 3 bases for V and 4 bases for J; bases not matched to a gene: 8. Germline V gene data show CDR1 as MGHDK and CDR2 as SYGVNS. The CDR3 contains 16 residues. Naive CD8 populations comprised CD45RO-negative cells positively selected for CCR7, excluding terminally differentiated effector memory CD45RA+ cells.

Sequenced input: naive CD8+ T cells sorted from blood. The receptor was isolated from a man younger than 45 in good health. This chain joins TRBV25-1 and TRBJ2-1, with 8 bases that match TRBD1. CDR3 loop: CASSDRDRKSYNEQFF. In DNA form, the CDR3 reads TGTGCCAGCAGTGATAGGGACAGGAAATCATACAATGAGCAGTTCTTC.